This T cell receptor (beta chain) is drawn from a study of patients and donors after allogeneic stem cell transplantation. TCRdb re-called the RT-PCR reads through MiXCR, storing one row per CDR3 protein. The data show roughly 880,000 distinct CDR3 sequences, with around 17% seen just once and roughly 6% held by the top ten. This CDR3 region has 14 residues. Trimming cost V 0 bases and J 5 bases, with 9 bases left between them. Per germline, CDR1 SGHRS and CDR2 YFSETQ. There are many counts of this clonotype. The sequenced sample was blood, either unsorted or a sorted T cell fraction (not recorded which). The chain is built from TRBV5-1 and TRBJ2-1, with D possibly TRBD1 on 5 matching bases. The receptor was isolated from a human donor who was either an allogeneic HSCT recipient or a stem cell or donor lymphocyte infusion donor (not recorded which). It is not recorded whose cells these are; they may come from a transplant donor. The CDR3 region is CASSLVAGNNEQFF. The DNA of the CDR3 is TGCGCCAGCAGCTTGGTTGCAGGGAACAATGAGCAGTTCTTC.